The TCR beta chain under discussion was sequenced for a study of T cells after yellow fever vaccination. Study findings and constraints: The bulk population could contribute abundant contaminating clonotypes to FACS-sorted repertoires.

A single record per CDR3 protein comes from TCRdb applying MiXCR to the 5' RACE reads. This table has 300,000 to 400,000 distinct CDR3 sequences, about 8.7% appearing once. As concerns this clonotype: Its specificity is unknown.

Losses at the gene ends were 3 bases for V and 10 bases for J; bases not matched to a gene: 6. This CDR3 has 13 residues. Per germline, CDR1 SGHTA and CDR2 FQGNSA. Sample: PBMCs, taken on the day of the first yellow fever vaccination. V gene TRBV7-2 combines with J gene TRBJ1-1, with 9 positions matching TRBD1. This receptor was taken from a man younger than 30 who received the YFV17D yellow fever vaccine. In DNA form, the CDR3 reads TGTGCCAGCAGCTTCGTGACAGGGGGTTCAGCTTTCTTT. This encodes CASSFVTGGSAFF.